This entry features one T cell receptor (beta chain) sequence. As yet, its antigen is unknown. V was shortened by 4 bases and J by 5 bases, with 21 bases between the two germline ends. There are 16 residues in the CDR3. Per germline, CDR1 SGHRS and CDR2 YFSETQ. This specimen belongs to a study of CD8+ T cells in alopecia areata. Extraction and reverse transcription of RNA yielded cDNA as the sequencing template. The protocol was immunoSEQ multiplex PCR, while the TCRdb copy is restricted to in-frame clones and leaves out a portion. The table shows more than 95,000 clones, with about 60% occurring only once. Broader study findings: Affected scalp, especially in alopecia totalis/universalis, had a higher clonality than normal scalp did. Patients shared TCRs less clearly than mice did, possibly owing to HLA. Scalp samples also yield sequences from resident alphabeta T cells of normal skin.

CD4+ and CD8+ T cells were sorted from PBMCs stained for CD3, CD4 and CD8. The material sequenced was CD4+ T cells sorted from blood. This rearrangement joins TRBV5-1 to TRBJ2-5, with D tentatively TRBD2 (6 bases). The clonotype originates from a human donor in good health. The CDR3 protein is CASSADPAGSGETQYF. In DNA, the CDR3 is TGCGCCAGCAGCGCCGACCCCGCGGGGAGTGGGGAGACCCAGTACTTC.